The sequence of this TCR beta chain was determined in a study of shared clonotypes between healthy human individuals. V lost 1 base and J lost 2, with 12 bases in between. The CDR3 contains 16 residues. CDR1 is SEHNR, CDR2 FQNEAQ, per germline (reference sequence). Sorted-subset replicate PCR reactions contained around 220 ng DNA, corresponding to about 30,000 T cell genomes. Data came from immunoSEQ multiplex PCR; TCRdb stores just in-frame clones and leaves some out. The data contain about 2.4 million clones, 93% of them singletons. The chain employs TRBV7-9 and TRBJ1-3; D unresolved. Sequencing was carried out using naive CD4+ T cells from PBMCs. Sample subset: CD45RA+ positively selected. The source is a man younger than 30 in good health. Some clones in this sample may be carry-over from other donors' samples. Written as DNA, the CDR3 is TGTGCCAGCAGCTTAGATTCGGGGTTTACTGGAAACACCATATATTTT. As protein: CASSLDSGFTGNTIYF.